The clone carrying this T cell receptor (beta chain) occurred a few times. The V end lost 1 base, the J end lost 11 bases, and 9 bases lay between the germline ends. Germline values: CDR1 KGHSH, CDR2 LQKENI. The CDR3 sequence is 12 residues long. From the RT-PCR reads, TCRdb called clonotypes with MiXCR, one entry per CDR3 protein. Of 150,000 to 200,000 distinct CDR3 sequences detected, roughly 30% appear once; the ten largest clones hold around 3%. This entry comes from a study of patients and donors after allogeneic stem cell transplantation. V gene TRBV18 combines with J gene TRBJ1-5, with D uncertain. Sequenced sample: blood, either unsorted or a sorted T cell fraction (not recorded which). This TCR was recovered from a human donor who was either an allogeneic HSCT recipient or a stem cell or donor lymphocyte infusion donor (not recorded which). It is not recorded whose cells these are; they may come from a transplant donor. CDR3 residues: CASSPQGLAQHF. The CDR3 DNA sequence: TGTGCCAGCTCACCACAGGGTCTGGCCCAGCATTTT. The full variable domain, rest sourced from reference TRBV18 and TRBJ1-5, is NAGVMQNPRHLVRRRGQEARLRCSPMKGHSHVYWYRQLPEEGLKFMVYLQKENIIDESGMPKERFSAEFPKEGPSILRIQQVVRGDSAAYFCASSPQGLAQHFGDGTRLSIL.